These 6 T cell receptor beta chains share one sample of origin, sequenced in a study of graft-versus-host responses after intestinal transplantation. No cognate antigen is known for these TCRs. Sequenced by immunoSEQ multiplex PCR; TCRdb stores in-frame clones only, minus some. In the table there are just over 40,000 clones, about 95% of which are singletons. The specimen was unstimulated CD8+ T cells sorted from spleen or lymph node cells, collected before transplant. The receptors come from a human donor who was the organ donor for an intestinal transplant.

The chain links TRBV5-4 to TRBJ2-7; D unclear. V was trimmed by 0 bases and J by 7 bases, leaving 11 bases between them. The length of the CDR3 is 13 residues. Germline V gene lookup returns CDR1 SGHNT and CDR2 YYREEE (reference sequence). The CDR3 loop reads CASSLGRYGEQYF. Here the CDR3 DNA reads TGTGCCAGCAGCTTGGGTCGATACGGAGAGCAGTACTTC.

The V call is TRBV11-2, the J call TRBJ1-3, with TRBD1 identical over 8 bases. The CDR3 is made up of 17 amino acids. CDR1 is SGHAT, CDR2 FQNNGV, per germline. V lost 5 bases and J lost 0; bases outside the gene matches: 9. CDR3 sequence reads: CASSRGTGLLSGNTIYF. The DNA for the CDR3 is TGTGCCAGCAGCCGAGGGACAGGTCTCCTCTCTGGAAACACCATATATTTT.

The rearrangement joins TRBV6-6 to TRBJ2-7, with D tentatively TRBD1 or TRBD2 (5 bases each). Germline lookup yields CDR1 MNHNY and CDR2 SVGAGI (reference sequence). Trimming pared 2 bases from V and 3 bases from J, leaving 11 bases between. The CDR3 has 14 amino acids. The chain's CDR3 is CASSYPGPFYEQYF. The CDR3 coding sequence is TGTGCCAGCAGTTACCCGGGACCCTTCTACGAGCAGTACTTC.

CDR3 region: CSARGGRSEAFF. In DNA, the CDR3 is TGCAGCGCCCGGGGCGGGAGGTCTGAAGCTTTCTTT. V usage is TRBV29-1 and J usage is TRBJ1-1; D is perhaps TRBD1 (5 bases). The CDR3 is 12 amino acids. The germline CDR1 and CDR2 sequences are SQVTM and ANQGSEA. Trimming stripped 7 bases from V and 6 bases from J, with 15 bases between.

This rearrangement joins TRBV15 to TRBJ1-1, with no clear D. The CDR3 has 13 residues. Trimming pared 0 bases from V and 5 bases from J, leaving 7 bases between. Per germline, CDR1 LNHNV and CDR2 YYDKDF (reference sequence). The CDR3 DNA reads TGTGCCACCAGCAGAGATTATCAGACTGAAGCTTTCTTT. Encoded protein: CATSRDYQTEAFF.

V usage is TRBV6-5 and J usage is TRBJ1-5; D is possibly TRBD1 (6 bases). Germline assignment: CDR1 MNHEY and CDR2 SVGAGI. V dropped 8 bases and J dropped 8 bases, with 10 bases sitting between them. This CDR3 spans 11 amino acids. For the CDR3, the DNA is TGTGCCAGCGGCTACAGGGAGCCCCAGCATTTT. As protein: CASGYREPQHF.